A single sample is the source of the 27 T cell receptor beta chains below, sequenced in a study of T-cell reconstitution after alpha-beta-depleted transplantation in children. Unique molecular identifiers were built into the TCRbeta library. MiXCR, run by TCRdb on the PCR reads, gives a single entry per CDR3 protein. The sample carries some 490,000 distinct CDR3 sequences, approximately 12% recorded once. Material: PBMCs from the stem cell graft donor, obtained from the stem cell graft. Source of these receptors: a human donor who donated a stem cell graft to a child with combined immunodeficiency.

The genes are TRBV7-2 and TRBJ2-5; D remains ambiguous. The ends were cut back, 2 bases at V and 1 base at J, with 8 bases in the middle. The CDR3 extends over 14 amino acids. Germline values: CDR1 SGHTA, CDR2 FQGNSA. The CDR3 DNA sequence: TGTGCCAGCAGCTTAAGGCGAATCCAAGAGACCCAGTACTTC. Its translation: CASSLRRIQETQYF.

The chain recombines TRBV9 with TRBJ2-7; 11 nucleotides match TRBD1. The germline CDR1 and CDR2 sequences are SGDLS and YYNGEE. The CDR3 sequence is 15 residues long. After removal of 4 bases from V and 4 bases from J, the junction contained 7 bases not matched to a gene. The CDR3 DNA reads TGTGCCAGCAGCCCCACTGGGACAGGGGGTTACGAGCAGTACTTC. Translating gives CASSPTGTGGYEQYF. Together with reference TRBV9 and TRBJ2-7, the CDR3 gives the full variable domain: DSGVTQTPKHLITATGQRVTLRCSPRSGDLSVYWYQQSLDQGLQFLIQYYNGEERAKGNILERFSAQQFPDLHSELNLSSLELGDSALYFCASSPTGTGGYEQYFGPGTRLTVT.

This clonotype has a handful of counts. The chain links TRBV6-5 to TRBJ2-1; the match to TRBD2 covers 12 bases. This CDR3 spans 18 amino acids. Germline CDR1 and CDR2: MNHEY and SVGAGI. J gave up 8 bases and V 3 bases, and 14 bases lay outside the gene matches. The CDR3, as DNA: TGTGCCAGCAGTTATTCACAACCGACTAGCGGGAGAGGATATGAGCAGTTCTTC. Translation gives CASSYSQPTSGRGYEQFF.

This clonotype was detected ten times or more. The chain is built from TRBV20-1 and TRBJ2-7, with D perhaps TRBD2 (5 bases). This CDR3 is built from 12 residues. Germline CDR1 and CDR2: DFQATT and SNEGSKA (reference sequence). The V and J ends lost 4 bases and 2 bases respectively, with 9 bases between them. The CDR3, as DNA: TGCAGTGCTACGTGGGAGACCTACGAGCAGTACTTC. Its translation: CSATWETYEQYF.

The chain uses TRBV6-1 and TRBJ2-5; 8 bases map to TRBD1. Unmatched junction bases numbered 7, after V lost 6 bases and J lost 4 bases. Per germline, CDR1 MNHNS and CDR2 SASEGT. The CDR3 runs 14 residues. CDR3 nucleotide sequence: TGTGCCAGCAGAGAGGACAGGGTTAGAGAGACCCAGTACTTC. This sequence encodes CASREDRVRETQYF.

This clonotype occurred a few times. This chain joins TRBV5-6 and TRBJ2-5; D is ambiguous. Trimming cost V 5 bases and J 5 bases, with 16 bases left between them. The germline V gene has CDR1 SGHDT and CDR2 YYEEEE. The CDR3 length is 14 residues. In nucleotides, the CDR3 is TGTGCCAGCAGTTCTCAAATGGTGTGGGAGACCCAGTACTTC. Protein: CASSSQMVWETQYF.

This clonotype has more than one count but fewer than ten. The rearrangement links TRBV5-1 to TRBJ2-7, with 12 positions matching TRBD2. Per the germline V gene, CDR1 is SGHRS and CDR2 is YFSETQ. Unmatched junction bases numbered 4, after V lost 4 bases and J lost 5 bases. The CDR3 is 14 amino acids. CDR3 in amino acids: CASSTTSGSNEQYF. CDR3 DNA sequence: TGCGCCAGCAGCACGACTAGCGGGAGTAACGAGCAGTACTTC.

This clonotype was detected a few times. The V and J genes are TRBV20-1 and TRBJ1-1, with D possibly TRBD1 on 5 matching bases. The CDR3 extends over 13 amino acids. From germline, CDR1 is DFQATT and CDR2 SNEGSKA (reference sequence). The ends were cut back, 8 bases at V and 0 bases at J, with 13 bases in the middle. The CDR3 spells CSTKDRMNTEAFF. The CDR3 nucleotides are TGCAGTACTAAAGACAGAATGAACACTGAAGCTTTCTTT.

This clonotype was recorded a few times. The rearrangement joins TRBV7-9 to TRBJ2-5, with D perhaps given as TRBD1 or TRBD2 (5 bases each). CDR3 length equals 14 residues. Trimming shortened V by 5 bases and J by 5 bases, and 15 bases separated the two germline ends. Germline CDR1 reads SEHNR; CDR2 reads FQNEAQ (reference sequence). CDR3 amino acids: CASSPGDVRETQYF. CDR3 DNA: TGTGCCAGCAGCCCTGGGGACGTCCGTGAGACCCAGTACTTC.

The chain is built from TRBV29-1 and TRBJ2-7, with TRBD1 matching over 9 bases. The germline CDR1 and CDR2 sequences are SQVTM and ANQGSEA. This CDR3 spans 12 amino acids. Unmatched junction bases numbered 4, after V lost 7 bases and J lost 3 bases. The CDR3 nucleotides read TGCAGCGCCTCGGGACAGGGCTACGAGCAGTACTTC. Protein: CSASGQGYEQYF.

This clonotype has a handful of counts. The chain has TRBV9 and TRBJ2-3; 11 bases line up with TRBD2. CDR3 length equals 14 residues. V lost 4 bases and J lost 5; bases outside the gene matches: 3. Germline CDR1 reads SGDLS; CDR2 reads YYNGEE. The CDR3 nucleotides are TGTGCCAGCAGCCTAGCGGGGGGAATAGATACGCAGTATTTT. Protein sequence: CASSLAGGIDTQYF.

There are many counts of this clonotype. This sequence joins TRBV11-2 and TRBJ2-7; tentatively, D is TRBD1 (6 bases). This CDR3 spans 15 amino acids. Per germline, CDR1 SGHAT and CDR2 FQNNGV. V lost 8 bases, J lost 0 bases, and 17 bases lay in between. CDR3 bases: TGTGCCAGCTCCGACCGACAGGACATCTCCTACGAGCAGTACTTC. Translating it yields CASSDRQDISYEQYF. The full variable domain, in which reference TRBV11-2 and TRBJ2-7 provide the parts outside the CDR3, is EAGVAQSPRYKIIEKRQSVAFWCNPISGHATLYWYQQILGQGPKLLIQFQNNGVVDDSQLPKDRFSAERLKGVDSTLKIQPAKLEDSAVYLCASSDRQDISYEQYFGPGTRLTVT.

At least ten counts were recorded for this clonotype. This sequence joins TRBV4-3 and TRBJ2-1, with D uncertain. CDR1 is LGHNA and CDR2 is YSLEER in the germline V gene. The CDR3 has 15 amino acids. Trimming removed 1 base from V and 2 bases from J, with 9 bases in between. The CDR3 reads CASSQVSGPYNEQFF. For the CDR3, the DNA is TGCGCCAGCAGCCAAGTAAGTGGGCCCTACAATGAGCAGTTCTTC.

This clonotype was seen ten or more times. The V gene is TRBV10-2, the J gene TRBJ2-7; 8 positions agree with TRBD2. This CDR3 contains 13 residues. V dropped 8 bases and J dropped 3; count of bases not matched to a gene: 6. From germline, CDR1 is WSHSY and CDR2 SAAADI. This CDR3 reads CASRGLDDYEQYF. The CDR3 DNA sequence: TGCGCCAGCCGGGGACTAGATGACTACGAGCAGTACTTC.

The rearrangement links TRBV10-3 to TRBJ2-5; 8 bases match TRBD1. Germline lookup yields CDR1 ENHRY and CDR2 SYGVKD. The CDR3 runs 15 residues. After removal of 2 bases from V and 2 bases from J, the junction contained 4 bases not matched to a gene. The DNA for the CDR3 is TGTGCCATCAGTGAGGAGACAGGGGCGCAAGAGACCCAGTACTTC. Encoded protein: CAISEETGAQETQYF.

This clonotype appeared a few times. V is TRBV2 and J is TRBJ2-2; 9 nucleotides line up with TRBD1. J was trimmed by 8 bases and V by 6 bases; bases with no gene match: 10. The CDR3 spans 15 residues. Germline V gives CDR1 SNHLY, CDR2 FYNNEI. The DNA for the CDR3 is TGTGCCAGCAGACTGGAGACAGGGGGTTTGGGGGAGCTGTTTTTT. Translating gives CASRLETGGLGELFF.

This clonotype was seen a few times. This chain connects TRBV14 to TRBJ2-2, with 9 bases identical to TRBD1. This CDR3 region has 16 residues. Germline assignment: CDR1 SGHDN and CDR2 FVKESK. J lost 2 bases, V lost 2 bases, and 3 bases had no gene match. The CDR3 DNA is TGTGCCAGCAGCCAAACAGGGGGCCCAAACACCGGGGAGCTGTTTTTT. It yields the protein CASSQTGGPNTGELFF.

The chain combines TRBV19 with TRBJ2-1; TRBD1 matches 9 bases. The V gene end was trimmed by 4 bases and the J gene end by 10 bases; junction bases not matched to a gene: 8. Germline values: CDR1 LNHDA, CDR2 SQIVND (reference sequence). The CDR3 consists of 14 residues. CDR3 loop: CASSTGQGLEEQFF. The DNA of the CDR3 is TGTGCCAGTAGTACAGGACAGGGGTTAGAAGAGCAGTTCTTC. The variable domain in full, with the rest retrieved from reference TRBV19 and TRBJ2-1, is DGGITQSPKYLFRKEGQNVTLSCEQNLNHDAMYWYRQDPGQGLRLIYYSQIVNDFQKGDIAEGYSVSREKKESFPLTVTSAQKNPTAFYLCASSTGQGLEEQFFGPGTRLTVL.

The rearrangement joins TRBV12-3 or TRBV12-4 to TRBJ1-2, with D maybe TRBD1 (5 bases). Trimming removed 10 bases from V and 8 bases from J, with 17 bases in between. The CDR3 is 12 residues long. Written as DNA, the CDR3 is TGTGCCACCCGGGACGGCCTCTGGGGCTACACCTTC. Protein sequence: CATRDGLWGYTF.

This sequence joins TRBV10-3 and TRBJ2-7, with 7 bases lining up with TRBD1. The ends lost 0 bases at V and 3 bases at J; junction bases unmatched: 2. Germline CDR1 ENHRY, CDR2 SYGVKD. The CDR3 loop spans 14 amino acids. Here the CDR3 reads CAISESGQIYEQYF. CDR3 nucleotides: TGTGCCATCAGTGAGTCGGGACAGATCTACGAGCAGTACTTC.

This clonotype has only a few counts. The chain carries TRBV24-1 and TRBJ2-6; no reliable D call. Trimming cost V 4 bases and J 0 bases, with 9 bases left between them. The CDR3 covers 16 residues. Germline values: CDR1 KGHDR, CDR2 SFDVKD. This CDR3 is CATSESRPSGANVLTF. The CDR3 DNA is TGTGCCACCAGTGAGTCCCGCCCCTCTGGGGCCAACGTCCTGACTTTC.

This clonotype turned up a few times. This rearrangement joins TRBV10-3 to TRBJ2-3; TRBD2 might be the D (7 bases). With 4 bases removed from V and 5 bases from J, the gap between germline ends came to 13 bases. Looked up from germline, CDR1 is ENHRY and CDR2 is SYGVKD. CDR3 length equals 14 residues. The CDR3 protein is CAISAGGGGDTQYF. CDR3 sequence (DNA): TGTGCCATCAGTGCGGGGGGAGGGGGAGATACGCAGTATTTT.

This clonotype was recorded a few times. The junction departs from germline at one end; a sequencing error may be responsible. The rearrangement uses TRBV6-5 and TRBJ1-2, with TRBD1 matching 8 bases. Germline V gene sequence: CDR1 MNHEY, CDR2 SVGAGI. CDR3 length: 11 amino acids. CDR3 amino acids: CASSYLGTGFF. The CDR3, as DNA: TGTGCCAGCAGTTACCTTGGGACAGGATTCTTC.

This chain links TRBV9 with TRBJ2-1, with 10 bases that match TRBD2. CDR3 length: 15 amino acids. J lost 8 bases, V lost 4 bases, and 9 bases had no gene match. Germline V gene lookup returns CDR1 SGDLS and CDR2 YYNGEE. This CDR3 is CASSSSGRALDEQFF. As DNA, the CDR3 is TGTGCCAGCAGCTCAAGCGGGAGGGCCTTAGATGAGCAGTTCTTC. The full variable domain, completed using reference TRBV9 and TRBJ2-1, is DSGVTQTPKHLITATGQRVTLRCSPRSGDLSVYWYQQSLDQGLQFLIQYYNGEERAKGNILERFSAQQFPDLHSELNLSSLELGDSALYFCASSSSGRALDEQFFGPGTRLTVL.

At least ten counts were recorded for this clonotype. The chain links TRBV29-1 to TRBJ2-7; 8 nucleotides agree with TRBD1. CDR1 is SQVTM and CDR2 is ANQGSEA in the germline V gene. The CDR3 contains 15 residues. The V gene end was trimmed by 7 bases and the J gene end by 4 bases; junction bases not matched to a gene: 15. CDR3 in amino acids: CSAAITPGGGYEQYF. For the CDR3, the DNA is TGCAGCGCTGCAATAACACCAGGGGGCGGTTACGAGCAGTACTTC.

This clonotype was found many times. The genes are TRBV6-5 and TRBJ2-3, with 11 bases aligning to TRBD2. Trimming took 2 bases from V and 3 from J; bases not matched to a gene: 4. Germline V CDR1 and CDR2: MNHEY, SVGAGI. The CDR3 loop spans 16 amino acids. Here the CDR3 DNA reads TGTGCCAGCAGTTACCACCGACTAGCGGGGACAGATACGCAGTATTTT. Protein sequence: CASSYHRLAGTDTQYF.

This clonotype was counted ten times or more. V and J are TRBV6-5 and TRBJ1-2, with D hard to call. V lost 5 bases and J lost 6, with 13 bases in between. The germline V gene has CDR1 MNHEY and CDR2 SVGAGI. CDR3 length: 13 residues. The CDR3 DNA sequence: TGTGCCAGCAGTCCCACATTCCAGGATGGCTACACCTTC. Its protein product is CASSPTFQDGYTF.